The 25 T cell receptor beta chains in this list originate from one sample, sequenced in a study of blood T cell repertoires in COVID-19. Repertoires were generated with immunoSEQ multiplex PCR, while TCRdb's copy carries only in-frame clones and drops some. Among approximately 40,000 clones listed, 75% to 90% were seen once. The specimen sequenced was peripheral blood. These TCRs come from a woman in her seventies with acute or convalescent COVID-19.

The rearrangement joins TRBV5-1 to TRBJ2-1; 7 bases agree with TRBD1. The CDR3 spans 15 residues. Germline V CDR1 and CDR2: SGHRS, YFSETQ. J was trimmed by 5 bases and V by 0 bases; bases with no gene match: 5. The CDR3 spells CASSLVGQPDNEQFF. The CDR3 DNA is TGCGCCAGCAGCTTGGTGGGACAGCCCGACAATGAGCAGTTCTTC.

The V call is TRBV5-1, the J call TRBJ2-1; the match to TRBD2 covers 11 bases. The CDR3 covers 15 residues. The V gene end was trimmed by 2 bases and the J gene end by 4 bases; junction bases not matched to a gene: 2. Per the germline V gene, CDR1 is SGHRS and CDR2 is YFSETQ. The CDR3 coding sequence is TGCGCCAGCAGCTTAGGGACTAGCGGATACAATGAGCAGTTCTTC. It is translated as CASSLGTSGYNEQFF. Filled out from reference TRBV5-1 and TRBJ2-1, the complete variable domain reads KAGVTQTPRYLIKTRGQQVTLSCSPISGHRSVSWYQQTPGQGLQFLFEYFSETQRNKGNFPGRFSGRQFSNSRSEMNVSTLELGDSALYLCASSLGTSGYNEQFFGPGTRLTVL.

Here the CDR3 reads CASSPPAGELFF. The CDR3 DNA reads TGTGCCAGCAGTCCACCGGCCGGGGAGCTGTTTTTT. The genes are TRBV12-3 or TRBV12-4 and TRBJ2-2; D is uncertain. V lost 5 bases and J lost 6, with 7 bases in between. This CDR3 is 12 amino acids long.

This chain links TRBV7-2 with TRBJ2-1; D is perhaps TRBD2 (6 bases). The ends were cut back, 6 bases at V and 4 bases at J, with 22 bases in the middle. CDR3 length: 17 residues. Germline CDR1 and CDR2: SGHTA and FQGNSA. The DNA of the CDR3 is TGTGCCAGCAGTCATTCCCTACTAGCAGCCGGGTACAATGAGCAGTTCTTC. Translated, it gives CASSHSLLAAGYNEQFF.

The CDR3 protein is CASSIGLAGGQNIQYF. The DNA of the CDR3 is TGTGCCAGTAGTATCGGACTAGCGGGGGGGCAGAACATTCAGTACTTC. This rearrangement joins TRBV19 to TRBJ2-4, with 15 bases aligning to TRBD2. Looked up from germline, CDR1 is LNHDA and CDR2 is SQIVND (reference sequence). With V trimmed by 3 bases and J by 7 bases, 4 bases remained unmatched. The CDR3 contains 16 residues.

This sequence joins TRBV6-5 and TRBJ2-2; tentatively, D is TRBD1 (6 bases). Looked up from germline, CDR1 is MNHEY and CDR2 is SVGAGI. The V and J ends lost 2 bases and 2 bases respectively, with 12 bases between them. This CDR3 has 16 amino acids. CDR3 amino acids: CASSYEGEINTGELFF. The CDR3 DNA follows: TGTGCCAGCAGTTACGAGGGGGAGATTAACACCGGGGAGCTGTTTTTT.

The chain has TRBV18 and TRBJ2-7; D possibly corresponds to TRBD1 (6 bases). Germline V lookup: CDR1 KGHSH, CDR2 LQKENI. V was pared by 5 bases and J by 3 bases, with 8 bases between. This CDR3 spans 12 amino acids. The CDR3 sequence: CASSVQGYEQYV. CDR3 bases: TGTGCCAGCTCAGTACAGGGCTACGAGCAGTACGTC.

The DNA of the CDR3 is TGTGCCAGCAGTCCGTCAGGTCTGGGCAATCAGCCCCAGCATTTT. Translated, it gives CASSPSGLGNQPQHF. The rearrangement uses TRBV2 and TRBJ1-5; D remains ambiguous. CDR3 length: 15 residues. V shed 5 bases and J shed 2 bases, with 13 bases lying between them. CDR1 and CDR2 from the germline V gene are SNHLY and FYNNEI. The variable domain in full, with the rest retrieved from reference TRBV2 and TRBJ1-5, is EPEVTQTPSHQVTQMGQEVILRCVPISNHLYFYWYRQILGQKVEFLVSFYNNEISEKSEIFDDQFSVERPDGSNFTLKIRSTKLEDSAMYFCASSPSGLGNQPQHFGDGTRLSIL.

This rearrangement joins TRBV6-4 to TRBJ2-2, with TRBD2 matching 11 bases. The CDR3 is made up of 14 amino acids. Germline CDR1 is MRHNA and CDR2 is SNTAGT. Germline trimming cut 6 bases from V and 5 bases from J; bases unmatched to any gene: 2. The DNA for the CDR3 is TGTGCCAGCAGACGGACTAGCGGGACCGGGGAGCTGTTTTTT. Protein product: CASRRTSGTGELFF.

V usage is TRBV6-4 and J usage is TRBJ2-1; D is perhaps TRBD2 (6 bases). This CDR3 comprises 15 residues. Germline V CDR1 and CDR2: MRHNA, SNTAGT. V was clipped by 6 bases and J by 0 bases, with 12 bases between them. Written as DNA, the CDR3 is TGTGCCAGCAGAATTAGCGGAAGCTCCTACAATGAGCAGTTCTTC. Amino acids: CASRISGSSYNEQFF.

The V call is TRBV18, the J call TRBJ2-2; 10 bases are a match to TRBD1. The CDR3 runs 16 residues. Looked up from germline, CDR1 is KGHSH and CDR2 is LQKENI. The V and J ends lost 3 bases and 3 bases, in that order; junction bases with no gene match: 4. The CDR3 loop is CASSPVGTGDTGELFF. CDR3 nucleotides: TGTGCCAGCTCACCGGTCGGGACAGGGGACACCGGGGAGCTGTTTTTT.

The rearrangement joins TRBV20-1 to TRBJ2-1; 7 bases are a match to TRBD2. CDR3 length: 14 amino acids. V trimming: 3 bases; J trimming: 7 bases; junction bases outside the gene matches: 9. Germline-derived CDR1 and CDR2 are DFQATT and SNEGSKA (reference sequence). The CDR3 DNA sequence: TGCAGTGCTAGTTTTTGGGAGGGCGGGAATGAGCAGTTCTTC. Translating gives CSASFWEGGNEQFF.

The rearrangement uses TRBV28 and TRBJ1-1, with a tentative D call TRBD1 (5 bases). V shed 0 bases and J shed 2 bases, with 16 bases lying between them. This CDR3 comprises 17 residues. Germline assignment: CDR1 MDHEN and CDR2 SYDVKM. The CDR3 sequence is CASSLWGEGVINTEAFF. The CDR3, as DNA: TGTGCCAGCAGTTTATGGGGGGAGGGCGTCATTAACACTGAAGCTTTCTTT.

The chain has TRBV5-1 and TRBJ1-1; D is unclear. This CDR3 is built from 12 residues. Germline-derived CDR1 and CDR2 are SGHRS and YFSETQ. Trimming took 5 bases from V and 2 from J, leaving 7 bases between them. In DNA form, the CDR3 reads TGCGCCAGCAGTGAGGGAAACACTGAAGCTTTCTTT. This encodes CASSEGNTEAFF.

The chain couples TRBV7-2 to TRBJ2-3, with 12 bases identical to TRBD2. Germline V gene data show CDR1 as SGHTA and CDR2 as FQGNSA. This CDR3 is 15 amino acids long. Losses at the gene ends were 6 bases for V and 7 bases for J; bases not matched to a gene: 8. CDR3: CASSPRLAGVNTQYF. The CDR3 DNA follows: TGTGCCAGCAGTCCCAGACTAGCGGGAGTAAATACGCAGTATTTT.

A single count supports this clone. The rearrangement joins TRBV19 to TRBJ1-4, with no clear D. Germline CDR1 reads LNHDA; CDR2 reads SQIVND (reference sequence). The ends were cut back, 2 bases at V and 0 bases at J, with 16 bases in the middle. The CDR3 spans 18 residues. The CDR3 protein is CASSINGGPLATNEKLFF. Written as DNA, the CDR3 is TGTGCCAGTAGTATAAATGGAGGGCCGCTCGCAACTAATGAAAAACTGTTTTTT.

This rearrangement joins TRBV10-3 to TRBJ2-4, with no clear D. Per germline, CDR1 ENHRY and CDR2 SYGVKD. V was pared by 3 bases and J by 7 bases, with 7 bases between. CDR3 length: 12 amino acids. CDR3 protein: CAISDSENIQYF. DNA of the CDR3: TGTGCCATCAGTGACTCTGAGAACATTCAGTACTTC.

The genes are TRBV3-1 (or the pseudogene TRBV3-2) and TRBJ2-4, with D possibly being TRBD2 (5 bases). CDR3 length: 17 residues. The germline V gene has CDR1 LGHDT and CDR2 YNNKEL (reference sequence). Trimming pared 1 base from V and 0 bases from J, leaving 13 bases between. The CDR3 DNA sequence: TGTGCCAGCAGCCAAGTGTTCGGCGGACTAGCCAAAAACATTCAGTACTTC. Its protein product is CASSQVFGGLAKNIQYF.

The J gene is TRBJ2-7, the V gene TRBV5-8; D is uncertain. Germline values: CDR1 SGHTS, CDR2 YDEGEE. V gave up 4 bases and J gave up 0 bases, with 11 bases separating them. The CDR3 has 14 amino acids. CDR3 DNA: TGTGCCAGCAGCCGTGACGCGGCCTCCTACGAGCAGTACGTC. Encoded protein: CASSRDAASYEQYV.

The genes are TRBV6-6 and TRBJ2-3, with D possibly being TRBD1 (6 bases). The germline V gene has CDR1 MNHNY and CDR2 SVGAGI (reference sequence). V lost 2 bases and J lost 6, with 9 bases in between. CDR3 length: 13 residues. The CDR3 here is CASSYAQGDTQYF. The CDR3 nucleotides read TGTGCCAGCAGTTACGCGCAGGGGGATACGCAGTATTTT.

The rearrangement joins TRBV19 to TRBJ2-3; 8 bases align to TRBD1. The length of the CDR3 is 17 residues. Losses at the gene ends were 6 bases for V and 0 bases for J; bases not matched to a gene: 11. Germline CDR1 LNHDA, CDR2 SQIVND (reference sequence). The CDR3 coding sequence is TGTGCCAGTAGCCCGACCGGGACAGGAACTAGCACAGATACGCAGTATTTT. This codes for CASSPTGTGTSTDTQYF.

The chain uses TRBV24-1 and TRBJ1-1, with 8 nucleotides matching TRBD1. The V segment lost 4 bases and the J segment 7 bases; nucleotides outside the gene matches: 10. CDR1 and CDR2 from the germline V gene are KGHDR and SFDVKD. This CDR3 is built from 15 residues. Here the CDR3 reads CATSEGAGGVGEAFF. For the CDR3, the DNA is TGTGCCACCAGTGAGGGGGCAGGGGGCGTCGGTGAAGCTTTCTTT.

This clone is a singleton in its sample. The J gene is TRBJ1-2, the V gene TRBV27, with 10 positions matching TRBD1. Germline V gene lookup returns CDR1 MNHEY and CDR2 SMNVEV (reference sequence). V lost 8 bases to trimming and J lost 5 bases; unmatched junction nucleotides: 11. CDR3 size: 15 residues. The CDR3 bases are TGTGCCAGCCGGAGGGACGGGACAGGGGTTTATGGCTACACCTTC. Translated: CASRRDGTGVYGYTF.

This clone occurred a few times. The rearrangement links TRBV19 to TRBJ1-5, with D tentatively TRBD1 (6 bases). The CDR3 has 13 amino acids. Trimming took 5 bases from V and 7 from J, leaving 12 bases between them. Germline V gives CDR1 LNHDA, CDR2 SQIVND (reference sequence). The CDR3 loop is CASSGGQWQPQHF. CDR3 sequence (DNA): TGTGCCAGTAGTGGGGGACAATGGCAGCCCCAGCATTTT.

CDR3 loop: CASSLQYGYMNTEAFF. For the CDR3, the DNA is TGTGCCAGCAGCCTACAATATGGTTATATGAACACTGAAGCTTTCTTT. V gene TRBV3-1 (or the pseudogene TRBV3-2) combines with J gene TRBJ1-1, with D unresolved. With 4 bases removed from V and 0 bases from J, the gap between germline ends came to 15 bases. CDR1 is LGHDT, CDR2 YNNKEL, per germline (reference sequence). The CDR3 spans 16 residues.